This T cell receptor (beta chain) was documented in a study of graft-versus-host responses after intestinal transplantation. Study background: Multivisceral, liver-intestinal, or isolated intestinal transplants were performed in recipients. Anti-thymocyte globulin induction was given to all recipients, followed by tacrolimus and steroids for around three years. Study results and caveats: Detected in recipient marrow were GvH clones, some of which were first observed in ileum or blood.

A note on this clone: Its antigen is unidentified.

V was clipped by 1 base and J by 8 bases, with 5 bases between them. The CDR3 is 12 amino acids. In germline, CDR1 is SGHVS, CDR2 FNYEAQ. Some clones are missing from TCRdb's copy, which holds only in-frame ones; the method was immunoSEQ multiplex PCR. Altogether roughly 29,000 clones are present, just under 95% being singletons, with the ten largest covering about 0.66%. The specimen was PBMCs, collected approximately 66 days after intestinal transplant. This clonotype was obtained from a human patient who received an intestinal transplant, so some T cells may come from the graft donor. The gene calls are TRBV7-6 and TRBJ1-4; D call uncertain. The CDR3 loop is CASSLDGEKLFF. CDR3 sequence (DNA): TGTGCCAGCAGCTTAGATGGAGAAAAACTGTTTTTT.